This T cell receptor beta chain appears in the sequencing data of a study of T cells in Graves' hyperthyroidism and ophthalmopathy. Points from the study as a whole: Blood also carried most thyroid clonotypes expanded above 0.001.

TCR beta CDR3 region amplification was performed from RNA transcripts. The HTBI primer set was used in a first-round RT-PCR of the TCR CDR3. MiXCR was run by TCRdb on the multiplex PCR reads, yielding one entry per CDR3 protein. The sample carries approximately 420,000 distinct CDR3 sequences, roughly 15% recorded once. J lost 2 bases, V lost 5 bases, and 6 bases had no gene match. In germline, CDR1 is SGHAT, CDR2 FQNNGV. The CDR3 is 15 amino acids. Those with hyperthyroidism were 18 to 65 years old, newly diagnosed, and ill for under 2 months. The authors obtained PBMCs from about 9.5 ml of fresh peripheral blood. This clonotype has at least ten counts. Its antigen is still unknown.

Material for sequencing was blood. The TCR comes from a woman between 18 and 29 years old with Graves' hyperthyroidism. The rearrangement links TRBV11-2 to TRBJ2-7; the match to TRBD1 covers 10 bases. CDR3 protein: CASSARQGAPYEQYF. The CDR3 DNA reads TGTGCCAGCAGCGCGAGACAGGGGGCCCCCTACGAGCAGTACTTC.